This T cell receptor beta chain originates from a study of blood T cell repertoires in COVID-19. Whole-study context: Acute and convalescent COVID-19 specimens originated in the United States, Italy and Spain. Sources were T cells, B-cell-depleted T cells, or PBMCs; the material itself was cDNA or gDNA.

The germline CDR1 and CDR2 sequences are MNHEY and SVGEGT. The CDR3 consists of 14 residues. The V and J ends lost 4 bases and 3 bases, in that order; junction bases with no gene match: 2. Per the study methods: Amplification of reference gene primers was used by the study to estimate nucleated cell counts. The protocol was immunoSEQ multiplex PCR, while the TCRdb copy is restricted to in-frame clones and leaves out a portion. V and J calls and clone size are copied from that table; D and trimming were computed from the DNA. There are 50,000 to 55,000 clones in the sample; roughly 84% occur only once, and around 6.5% lies in the top ten.

The sequenced sample consisted of peripheral blood. The sequence was obtained from a man aged 50 to 60 with active COVID-19. The rearrangement uses TRBV6-2 or TRBV6-3 and TRBJ2-7; 11 nucleotides line up with TRBD2. CDR3 in DNA: TGTGCCAGCAGTTTAGCGGGAGGGTACTACGAGCAGTACTTC. This translates into CASSLAGGYYEQYF.